This passage covers 5 T cell receptor beta chains from one sample sequenced in a study of CD8 T cells in ankylosing spondylitis. Via MiXCR, TCRdb re-called the 5' RACE reads, giving one row per CDR3 protein. The table lists approximately 350,000 distinct CDR3 sequences, 20% to 25% of them singletons, with 10% to 15% in the top ten. Sequences were obtained from blood, either unsorted or a sorted T cell fraction (not recorded which). Receptor source: a male donor with ankylosing spondylitis or in good health (not recorded which).

This clonotype has more than one count but fewer than ten. The chain combines TRBV13 with TRBJ2-5; TRBD1 agrees at 7 bases. The junction had 10 bases not matched to a gene; V was cut back by 4 bases and J by 2 bases. Germline V CDR1 and CDR2: PRHDT, FYEKMQ (reference sequence). There are 16 residues in the CDR3. The CDR3 DNA reads TGTGCCAGCAGCTCGGGCCGGGACAGCGATCAAGAGACCCAGTACTTC. This gives the protein CASSSGRDSDQETQYF.

The chain links TRBV15 to TRBJ1-1; D not resolved. Per germline, CDR1 LNHNV and CDR2 YYDKDF (reference sequence). This CDR3 is built from 16 residues. The ends were cut back, 1 base at V and 4 bases at J, with 16 bases in the middle. The CDR3 sequence is CATSRGPSGYATEAFF. The CDR3 nucleotides are TGTGCCACCAGCAGAGGACCCAGCGGGTACGCCACTGAAGCTTTCTTT.

This clonotype was seen a handful of times. This chain connects TRBV12-3 or TRBV12-4 to TRBJ1-1; 7 positions agree with TRBD1. The CDR3 totals 15 residues. After removal of 6 bases from V and 1 base from J, the junction contained 8 bases not matched to a gene. CDR3 residues: CASSTRQGWNTEAFF. CDR3 nucleotide sequence: TGTGCCAGCAGCACCCGACAGGGATGGAACACTGAAGCTTTCTTT.

The table lists this clonotype with a few counts. The rearrangement links TRBV20-1 to TRBJ2-7; D unclear. This CDR3 is built from 16 residues. Trimming removed 0 bases at V and 2 bases at J, with 17 bases between. Per the germline V gene, CDR1 is DFQATT and CDR2 is SNEGSKA (reference sequence). This CDR3 reads CSARERTIGPPYEQYF. The CDR3 coding sequence is TGCAGTGCTAGAGAGCGGACCATCGGGCCTCCCTACGAGCAGTACTTC.

The chain joins TRBV29-1 to TRBJ2-1; D unclear. The V end was cut by 2 bases, the J end by 3 bases, with 5 bases between. CDR1 and CDR2 from the germline V gene are SQVTM and ANQGSEA. The CDR3 has 12 amino acids. As DNA, the CDR3 is TGCAGCGTTGAATCGGACTACAATGAGCAGTTCTTC. Translating gives CSVESDYNEQFF.